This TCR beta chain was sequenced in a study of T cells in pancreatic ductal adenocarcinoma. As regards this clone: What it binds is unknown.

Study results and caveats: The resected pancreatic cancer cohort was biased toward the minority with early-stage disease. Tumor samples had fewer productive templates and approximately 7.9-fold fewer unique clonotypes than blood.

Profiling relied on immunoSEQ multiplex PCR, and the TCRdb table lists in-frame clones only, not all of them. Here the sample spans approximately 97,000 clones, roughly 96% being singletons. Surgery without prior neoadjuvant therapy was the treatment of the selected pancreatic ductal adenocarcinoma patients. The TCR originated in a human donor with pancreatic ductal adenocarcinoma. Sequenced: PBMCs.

As DNA, the CDR3 is TGTGCCAGTAGTATTCTGGACAGCTACGAGCAGTACTTC. It codes for CASSILDSYEQYF. This chain connects TRBV19 to TRBJ2-7; D might be TRBD1 (6 bases). Germline loops: CDR1 LNHDA, CDR2 SQIVND (reference sequence). The CDR3 length is 13 residues. Trimming took 3 bases from V and 3 from J, leaving 9 bases between them.